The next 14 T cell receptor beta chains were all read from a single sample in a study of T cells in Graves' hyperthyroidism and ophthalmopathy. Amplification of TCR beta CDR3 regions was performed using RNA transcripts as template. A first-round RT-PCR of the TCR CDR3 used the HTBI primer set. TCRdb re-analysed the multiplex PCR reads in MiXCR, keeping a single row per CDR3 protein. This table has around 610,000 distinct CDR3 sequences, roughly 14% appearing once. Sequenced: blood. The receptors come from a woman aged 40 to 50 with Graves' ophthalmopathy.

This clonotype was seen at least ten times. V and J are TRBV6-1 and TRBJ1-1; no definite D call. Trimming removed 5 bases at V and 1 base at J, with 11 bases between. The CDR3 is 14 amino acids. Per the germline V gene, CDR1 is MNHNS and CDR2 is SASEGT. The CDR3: CASSTMRPNTEAFF. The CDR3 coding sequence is TGTGCCAGCAGTACCATGCGGCCGAACACTGAAGCTTTCTTT.

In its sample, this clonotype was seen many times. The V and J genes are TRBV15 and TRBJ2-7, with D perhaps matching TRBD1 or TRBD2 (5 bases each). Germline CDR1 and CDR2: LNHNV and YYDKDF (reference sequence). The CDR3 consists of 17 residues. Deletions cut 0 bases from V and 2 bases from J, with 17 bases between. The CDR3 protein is CATSRDRGVSLTYEQYF. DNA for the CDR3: TGTGCCACCAGCAGAGATAGAGGGGTCAGCTTAACCTACGAGCAGTACTTC.

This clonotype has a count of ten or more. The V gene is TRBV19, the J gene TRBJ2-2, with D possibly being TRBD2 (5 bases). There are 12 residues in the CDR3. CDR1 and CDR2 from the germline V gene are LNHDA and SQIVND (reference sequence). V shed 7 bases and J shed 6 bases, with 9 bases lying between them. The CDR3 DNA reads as TGTGCCAGTACCCCGGGGTCCGGGGAGCTGTTTTTT. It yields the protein CASTPGSGELFF.

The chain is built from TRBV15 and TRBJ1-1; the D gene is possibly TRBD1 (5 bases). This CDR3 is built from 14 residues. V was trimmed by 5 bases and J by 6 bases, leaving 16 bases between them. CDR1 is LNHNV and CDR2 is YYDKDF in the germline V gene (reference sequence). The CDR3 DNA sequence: TGTGCCACCAGCCTACCGGGGGGGACCCCTGAAGCTTTCTTT. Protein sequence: CATSLPGGTPEAFF.

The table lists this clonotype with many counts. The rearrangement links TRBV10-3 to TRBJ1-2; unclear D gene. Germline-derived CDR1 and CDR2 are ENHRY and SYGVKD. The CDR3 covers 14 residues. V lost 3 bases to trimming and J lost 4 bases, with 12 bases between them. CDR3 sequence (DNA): TGTGCCATCAGTGATACTTCCCCCTCCTATGGCTACACCTTC. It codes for CAISDTSPSYGYTF.

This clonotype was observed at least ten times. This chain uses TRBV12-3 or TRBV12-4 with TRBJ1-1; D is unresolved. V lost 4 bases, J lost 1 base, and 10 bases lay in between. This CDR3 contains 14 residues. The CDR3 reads CASSSEAANTEAFF. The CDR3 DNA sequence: TGTGCCAGCAGTTCCGAGGCGGCGAACACTGAAGCTTTCTTT.

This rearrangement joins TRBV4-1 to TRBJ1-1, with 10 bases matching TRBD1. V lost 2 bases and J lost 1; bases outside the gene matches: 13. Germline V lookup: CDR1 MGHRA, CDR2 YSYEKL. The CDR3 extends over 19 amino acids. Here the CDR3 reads CASSQTPGTGDYPNTEAFF. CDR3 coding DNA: TGCGCCAGCAGCCAAACTCCAGGGACAGGGGACTATCCGAACACTGAAGCTTTCTTT.

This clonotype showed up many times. The CDR3 region is CASSYGGYQETQYF. The CDR3 DNA reads TGTGCCAGCAGTTATGGGGGATACCAAGAGACCCAGTACTTC. V gene TRBV7-8 combines with J gene TRBJ2-5; D is tentatively TRBD1 or TRBD2 (5 bases each). The CDR3 spans 14 residues. Germline V gene lookup returns CDR1 SGHVS and CDR2 FQNEAQ. Between the trimmed V and J ends, which lost 6 bases and 0 bases, there was a span of 11 bases.

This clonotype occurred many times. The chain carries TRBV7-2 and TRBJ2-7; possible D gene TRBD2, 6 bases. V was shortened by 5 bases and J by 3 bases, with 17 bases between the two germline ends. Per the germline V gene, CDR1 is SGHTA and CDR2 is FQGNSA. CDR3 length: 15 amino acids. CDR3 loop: CASSLMGLPYYEQYF. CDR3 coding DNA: TGTGCCAGCAGCCTAATGGGACTCCCCTACTACGAGCAGTACTTC. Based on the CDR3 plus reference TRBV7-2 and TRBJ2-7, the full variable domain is GAGVSQSPSNKVTEKGKDVELRCDPISGHTALYWYRQSLGQGLEFLIYFQGNSAPDKSGLPSDRFSAERTGGSVSTLTIQRTQQEDSAVYLCASSLMGLPYYEQYFGPGTRLTVT.

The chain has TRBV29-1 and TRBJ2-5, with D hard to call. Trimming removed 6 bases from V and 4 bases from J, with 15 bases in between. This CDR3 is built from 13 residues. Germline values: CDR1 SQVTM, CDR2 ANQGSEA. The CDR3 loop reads CSVPRSRPETQYF. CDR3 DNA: TGCAGCGTGCCCCGTTCACGGCCAGAGACCCAGTACTTC.

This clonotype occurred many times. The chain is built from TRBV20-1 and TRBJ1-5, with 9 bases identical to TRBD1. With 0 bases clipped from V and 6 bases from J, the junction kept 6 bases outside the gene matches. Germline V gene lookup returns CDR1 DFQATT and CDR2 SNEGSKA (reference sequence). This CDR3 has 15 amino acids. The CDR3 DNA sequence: TGCAGTGCTAGAGATGATGGGACAGGGTCTCAGCCCCAGCATTTT. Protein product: CSARDDGTGSQPQHF.

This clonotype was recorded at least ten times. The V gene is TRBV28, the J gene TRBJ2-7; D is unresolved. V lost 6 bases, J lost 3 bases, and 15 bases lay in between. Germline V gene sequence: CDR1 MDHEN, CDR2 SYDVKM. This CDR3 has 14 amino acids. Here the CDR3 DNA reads TGTGCCAGCAGACCATACCTGGACGGCTACGAGCAGTACTTC. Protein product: CASRPYLDGYEQYF. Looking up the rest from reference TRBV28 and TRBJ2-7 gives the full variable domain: DVKVTQSSRYLVKRTGEKVFLECVQDMDHENMFWYRQDPGLGLRLIYFSYDVKMKEKGDIPEGYSVSREKKERFSLILESASTNQTSMYLCASRPYLDGYEQYFGPGTRLTVT.

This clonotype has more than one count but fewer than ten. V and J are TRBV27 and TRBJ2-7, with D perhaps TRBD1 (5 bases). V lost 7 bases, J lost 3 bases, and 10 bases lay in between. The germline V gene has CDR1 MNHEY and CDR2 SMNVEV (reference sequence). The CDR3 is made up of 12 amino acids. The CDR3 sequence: CASKGQRYEQYF. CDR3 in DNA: TGTGCCAGCAAAGGACAACGCTACGAGCAGTACTTC.

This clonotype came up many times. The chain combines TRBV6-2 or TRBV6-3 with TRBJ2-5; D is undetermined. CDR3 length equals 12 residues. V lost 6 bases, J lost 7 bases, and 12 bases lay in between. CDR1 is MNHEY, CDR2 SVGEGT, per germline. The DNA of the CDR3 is TGTGCCAGCAGGTCTTTTTCTGGGACCCAGTACTTC. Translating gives CASRSFSGTQYF.